The clone carrying this T cell receptor beta chain was recorded at least ten times. Its specificity is not known. This sample stems from a study of neurological immune-mediated disorders. Overall study findings and caveats: Association with the multiple sclerosis repertoire cluster was not found for any clinical or MRI feature.

Unsorted libraries were prepared from 2 million PBMCs that had been stored at -80 C. A 10-nucleotide random UMI tagged transcripts in template-switch 5'RACE cDNA synthesis. Whenever a sequencing run was performed, it yielded over 170 million TCR-beta sequences from 15-18 subjects. TCRdb re-analysed the 5' RACE reads in MiXCR, keeping a single row per CDR3 protein. The table lists some 95,000 distinct CDR3 sequences, 3.5% of them singletons. V was cut by 10 bases and J by 3 bases, with 22 bases left in between. This CDR3 region has 16 residues. Germline V gene data show CDR1 as MNHNY and CDR2 as SVGAGI (reference sequence).

The TCR comes from a woman under 30 with multiple sclerosis. The source material was PBMCs. The rearrangement links TRBV6-6 to TRBJ1-5; a weak D match, TRBD1 (5 bases). The DNA of the CDR3 is TGTGCCACTACGCCAAGTGGGGGGGGAACCAATCAGCCCCAGCATTTT. This codes for CATTPSGGGTNQPQHF.